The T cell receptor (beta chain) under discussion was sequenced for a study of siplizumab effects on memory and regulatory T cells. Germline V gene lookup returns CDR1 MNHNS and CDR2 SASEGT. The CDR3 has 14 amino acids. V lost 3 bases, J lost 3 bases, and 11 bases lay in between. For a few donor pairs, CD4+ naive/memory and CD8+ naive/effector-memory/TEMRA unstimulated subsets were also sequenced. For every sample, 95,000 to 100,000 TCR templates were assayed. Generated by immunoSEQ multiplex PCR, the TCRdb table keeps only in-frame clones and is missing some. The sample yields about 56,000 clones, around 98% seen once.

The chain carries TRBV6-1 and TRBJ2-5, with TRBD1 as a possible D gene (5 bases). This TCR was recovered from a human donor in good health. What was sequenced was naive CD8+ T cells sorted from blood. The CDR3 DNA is TGTGCCAGCAGTGAGTGGTCAGGGAAAGAGACCCAGTACTTC. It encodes CASSEWSGKETQYF.